This entry concerns a single T cell receptor (beta chain). Germline V CDR1 and CDR2: KGHDR, SFDVKD. V was clipped by 4 bases and J by 10 bases, with 13 bases between them. The CDR3 loop spans 13 amino acids. Reverse transcription used roughly 0.45 to 1 ug RNA and random hexamers. TCRdb processed the immunoSEQ multiplex PCR reads anew with MiXCR; each CDR3 protein has one entry. The sample holds about 180,000 distinct CDR3 sequences, just under 95% seen once. The recently defined diagnostic criteria for definite or probable disease were met by the Susac syndrome patients. This specimen comes from a study of CD8 T cells in Susac syndrome.

Sample: CD4+ T cells from PBMCs. This sequence originates from a human donor with Susac syndrome. V is TRBV24-1 and J is TRBJ1-5; D is possibly TRBD1 (6 bases). CDR3 sequence reads: CATSEIHGGPQHF. CDR3 nucleotides: TGTGCCACCAGTGAAATCCATGGGGGCCCCCAGCATTTT.